The rows below give T cell receptor beta chains drawn from one sample of a study of Ad26.COV2.S vaccination and SARS-CoV-2 variants. Measured with immunoSEQ multiplex PCR; TCRdb has only the in-frame clones, and not every one. The sample records 300,000 to 450,000 clones, roughly 81% being singletons. Sample: peripheral blood, taken in a trial of Ad26.COV2.S vaccine versus placebo. Source of these receptors: a person between 18 and 60 years old who received the Ad26.COV2.S COVID-19 vaccine or a placebo. Each CDR3 is given with its conserved first and last residue. Fields, in order: V gene, D gene, J gene, clone size, CDR3 protein, CDR3 DNA. The D gene is left open where the match is weak. Clone size is not always given. Where it is, it says once, few, many or a class for expanded clones.

TRBV25-1,TRBD2,TRBJ2-7,few,CASSRGVNSYEQYF,TGTGCCAGCAGTCGGGGGGTGAACTCCTACGAGCAGTACTTC
TRBV9,NA,TRBJ2-1,few,CASSVNYNEQFF,TGTGCCAGCAGCGTAAACTACAATGAGCAGTTCTTC
TRBV5-1,TRBD1,TRBJ2-5,NA,CASSLTGAETQYF,TGCGCCAGCAGCTTGACAGGGGCAGAGACCCAGTACTTC
TRBV29-1,NA,TRBJ2-5,NA,CSVDPGAKETQYF,TGCAGCGTTGATCCGGGGGCGAAAGAGACCCAGTACTTC
TRBV11-2,NA,TRBJ1-1,NA,CASSLDIELNTEAFF,TGTGCCAGCAGCTTAGATATCGAGCTAAACACTGAAGCTTTCTTT
TRBV2,TRBD1,TRBJ1-5,once,CASRGQGRNQPQHF,TGTGCCAGCAGGGGACAGGGCCGGAATCAGCCCCAGCATTTT
TRBV11-2,NA,TRBJ1-3,NA,CASSLAGTGNTIYF,TGTGCCAGCAGCTTGGCAGGGACTGGAAACACCATATATTTT
TRBV10-3,NA,TRBJ2-4,NA,CAISGGGAKNIQYF,TGTGCCATCAGTGGTGGCGGGGCCAAAAACATTCAGTACTTC
TRBV18,TRBD1,TRBJ2-7,NA,CASSPDTGGEQYF,TGTGCCAGCTCACCCGATACAGGGGGAGAGCAGTACTTC
TRBV4-1,TRBD1,TRBJ2-7,medium-sized,CASSPYPDRGAYEQYF,TGCGCCAGCAGCCCCTACCCGGACAGGGGGGCCTACGAGCAGTACTTC
TRBV19,NA,TRBJ2-7,NA,CASSIGRDEQYF,TGTGCCAGTAGTATCGGCAGGGACGAGCAGTACTTC
TRBV25-1,NA,TRBJ1-1,NA,CASSGLDGARTTEAFF,TGTGCCAGCAGTGGCCTGGACGGCGCCCGAACAACTGAAGCTTTCTTT
TRBV7-2,TRBD2,TRBJ2-5,NA,CASSLGGGAWETQYF,TGTGCCAGCAGCTTAGGCGGGGGGGCTTGGGAGACCCAGTACTTC
TRBV11-2,TRBD2,TRBJ2-5,NA,CASSLGLAGAYQETQYF,TGTGCCAGCAGCTTGGGACTAGCGGGGGCGTACCAAGAGACCCAGTACTTC
TRBV5-1,TRBD1,TRBJ1-2,NA,CASSLPGQGALPYGYTF,TGCGCCAGCAGCTTGCCGGGACAGGGTGCTCTTCCCTATGGCTACACCTTC
TRBV3-1/TRBV3-2,NA,TRBJ2-3,NA,CASSRVGGSTDTQYF,TGTGCCAGCTCCCGAGTAGGGGGGAGCACAGATACGCAGTATTTT
TRBV30,NA,TRBJ2-5,NA,CAWSLGQRETQYF,TGTGCCTGGTCCCTGGGTCAGCGGGAGACCCAGTACTTC
TRBV9,NA,TRBJ2-5,NA,CASSPRAAPQETQYF,TGTGCCAGCAGCCCCCGGGCGGCGCCTCAAGAGACCCAGTACTTC
TRBV18,TRBD1,TRBJ1-2,NA,CASSPGTDYGYTF,TGTGCCAGCTCACCAGGGACAGACTATGGCTACACCTTC
TRBV13,NA,TRBJ1-4,NA,CASSIGWGRGNEKLFF,TGTGCCAGCAGCATCGGATGGGGTCGAGGGAATGAAAAACTGTTTTTT
TRBV2,NA,TRBJ2-7,NA,CASSDDLLSSYEQYF,TGTGCCAGCAGTGACGACCTACTGAGCTCCTACGAGCAGTACTTC
TRBV27,NA,TRBJ1-4,NA,CASGPFGVEKLFF,TGTGCCAGCGGACCGTTTGGGGTGGAAAAACTGTTTTTT
TRBV30,TRBD1,TRBJ1-5,NA,CAWSVPTGGNQPQHF,TGTGCCTGGAGTGTTCCGACAGGGGGTAATCAGCCCCAGCATTTT
TRBV7-9,NA,TRBJ2-7,NA,CASSARDFYEQYF,TGTGCCAGCAGCGCCCGGGACTTCTACGAGCAGTACTTC
TRBV6-5,NA,TRBJ1-2,NA,CASSYSKRGNYGYTF,TGTGCCAGCAGTTACTCGAAAAGGGGAAACTATGGCTACACCTTC
TRBV5-4,NA,TRBJ2-7,NA,CASSLRGYYEQYF,TGTGCCAGCAGCTTGCGAGGTTACTACGAGCAGTACTTC